This is a list of T cell receptor beta chains from one sample in a study of blood T cell repertoires in COVID-19. Here immunoSEQ multiplex PCR was the method, and the copy in TCRdb shows in-frame clones only, minus some. Among about 250,000 clones, 75% to 90% were seen once, and the ten largest hold approximately 4.6%. Specimen: peripheral blood. These receptors all stem from a woman between 40 and 55 years old who had recovered from COVID-19. CDR3s include the opening cysteine and the closing phenylalanine or tryptophan. Each record gives: D gene, V gene, clone size, J gene, CDR3 protein, CDR3 DNA. D genes are given only for firm matches. Part of the rows lack a size; the others show once, few, many or a class for expanded clones.

TRBD2	TRBV11-3	NA	TRBJ2-1	CASSLDSRGGNEQFF	TGTGCCAGCAGCTTAGATTCCCGGGGGGGGAATGAGCAGTTCTTC
NA	TRBV24-1	NA	TRBJ2-6	CATSDWDTVLTF	TGTGCCACCAGTGACTGGGACACCGTCCTGACTTTC
TRBD1	TRBV27	NA	TRBJ1-2	CASSFRGGGNYGYTF	TGTGCCAGCAGTTTCCGAGGGGGCGGTAACTATGGCTACACCTTC
TRBD2	TRBV6-5	NA	TRBJ2-2	CASRHSGRGAGELFF	TGTGCCAGCAGACACAGCGGGAGGGGCGCCGGGGAGCTGTTTTTT
NA	TRBV5-4	once	TRBJ2-6	CASSPRGANVLTF	TGTGCCAGCAGCCCTAGGGGGGCCAACGTCCTGACTTTC
NA	TRBV19	NA	TRBJ2-7	CASSIGSLEEQYF	TGTGCCAGTAGTATTGGGAGTTTGGAAGAGCAGTACTTC
TRBD1	TRBV7-9	few	TRBJ1-6	CASSVGQGLRNSPLHF	TGTGCCAGCAGCGTCGGACAGGGCCTCAGGAATTCACCCCTCCACTTT
NA	TRBV7-2	NA	TRBJ1-5	CASSMTYSNQPQHF	TGTGCCAGCAGCATGACTTATAGCAATCAGCCCCAGCATTTT
TRBD1	TRBV5-1	once	TRBJ2-5	CASSLTGAKRETQYF	TGCGCCAGCAGCTTAACAGGGGCGAAACGGGAGACCCAGTACTTC
TRBD2	TRBV7-9	once	TRBJ2-3	CASSAPGAGTSTDTQYF	TGTGCCAGCAGCGCCCCCGGAGCGGGAACGAGCACAGATACGCAGTATTTT
TRBD2	TRBV9	NA	TRBJ2-3	CASSAEGRLAGGQTTSTDTQYF	TGTGCCAGCAGCGCGGAGGGGCGGCTAGCGGGGGGACAGACTACTAGCACAGATACGCAGTATTTT
NA	TRBV2	once	TRBJ1-1	CASSYRRNTEAFF	TGTGCCAGCAGTTACAGGCGGAACACTGAAGCTTTCTTT
NA	TRBV11-3	NA	TRBJ1-3	CATQGKRGNTIYF	TGTGCCACTCAGGGGAAGAGAGGAAACACCATATATTTT
TRBD1	TRBV5-1	NA	TRBJ2-3	CASLAGQDTDTQYF	TGCGCCAGCCTGGCGGGACAGGACACAGATACGCAGTATTTT
NA	TRBV2	NA	TRBJ1-1	CASSPQNTEAFF	TGTGCCAGCAGTCCACAGAACACTGAAGCTTTCTTT
NA	TRBV15	NA	TRBJ2-2	CATSRDLNTGELFF	TGTGCCACCAGCAGAGATCTGAACACCGGGGAGCTGTTTTTT